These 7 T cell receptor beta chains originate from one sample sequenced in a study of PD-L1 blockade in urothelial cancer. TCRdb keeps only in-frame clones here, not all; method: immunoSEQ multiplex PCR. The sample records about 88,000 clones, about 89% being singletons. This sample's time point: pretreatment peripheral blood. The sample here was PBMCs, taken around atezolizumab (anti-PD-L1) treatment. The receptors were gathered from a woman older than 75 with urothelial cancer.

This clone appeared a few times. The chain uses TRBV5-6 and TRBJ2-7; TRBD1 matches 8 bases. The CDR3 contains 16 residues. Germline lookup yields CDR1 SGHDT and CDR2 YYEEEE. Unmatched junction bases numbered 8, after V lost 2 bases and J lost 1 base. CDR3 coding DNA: TGTGCCAGCAGCTTCAGGGGGCGCGGTGTATCCTACGAGCAGTACTTC. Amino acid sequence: CASSFRGRGVSYEQYF.

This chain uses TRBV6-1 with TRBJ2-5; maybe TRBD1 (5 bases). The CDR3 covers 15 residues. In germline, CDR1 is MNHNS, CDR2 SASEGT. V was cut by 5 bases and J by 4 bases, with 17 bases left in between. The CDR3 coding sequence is TGTGCCAGCAGTTGGGCTACAGGACAAGGAGAGACCCAGTACTTC. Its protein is CASSWATGQGETQYF.

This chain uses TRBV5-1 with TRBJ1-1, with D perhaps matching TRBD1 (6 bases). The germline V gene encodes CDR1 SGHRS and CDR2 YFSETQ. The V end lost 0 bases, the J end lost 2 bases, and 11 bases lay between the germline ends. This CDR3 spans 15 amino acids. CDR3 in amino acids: CASSLVGGLNTEAFF. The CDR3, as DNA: TGCGCCAGCAGCTTGGTTGGGGGCCTCAACACTGAAGCTTTCTTT.

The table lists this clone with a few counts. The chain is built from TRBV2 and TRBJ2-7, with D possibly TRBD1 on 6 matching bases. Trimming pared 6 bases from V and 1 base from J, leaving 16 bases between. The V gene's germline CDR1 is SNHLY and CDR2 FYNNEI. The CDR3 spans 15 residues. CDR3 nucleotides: TGTGCCAGCAGGCCAACAGGGAAAGGATCCTACGAGCAGTACTTC. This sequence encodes CASRPTGKGSYEQYF.

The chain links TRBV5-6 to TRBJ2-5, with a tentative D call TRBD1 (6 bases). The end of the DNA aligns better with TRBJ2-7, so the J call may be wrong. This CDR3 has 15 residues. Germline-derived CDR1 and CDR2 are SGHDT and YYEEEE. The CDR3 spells CASSFPTGFAYEQYF. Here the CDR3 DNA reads TGTGCCAGCAGCTTCCCCACAGGGTTCGCCTACGAGCAGTACTTC.

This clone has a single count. The chain's CDR3 is CASWSRDRGREAFF. The DNA of the CDR3 is TGTGCCAGCTGGTCCCGGGACAGGGGGCGAGAAGCTTTCTTT. The chain has TRBV28 and TRBJ1-1; 12 bases are a match to TRBD1. CDR1 MDHEN and CDR2 SYDVKM come from the germline V gene. J lost 8 bases, V lost 8 bases, and 9 bases had no gene match. The CDR3 consists of 14 residues.

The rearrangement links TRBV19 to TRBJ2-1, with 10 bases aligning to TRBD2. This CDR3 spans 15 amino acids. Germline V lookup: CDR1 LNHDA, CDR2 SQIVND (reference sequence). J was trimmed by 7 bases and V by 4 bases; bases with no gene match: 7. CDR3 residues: CASSTGTSVLNEQFF. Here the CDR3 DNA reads TGTGCCAGTAGTACAGGGACTAGCGTTCTAAATGAGCAGTTCTTC.